Listed below are T cell receptor beta chains from one sample, sequenced in a study of human T cells and chemical hapten exposure. In TCRdb, the RACE reads were re-called with MiXCR into one record per CDR3 protein. The sample includes fewer than 500,000 distinct CDR3 sequences, roughly 5% of them seen just once. The sequencing here drew on whole blood, taken in connection with sensitization to the hapten diphenylcyclopropenone (DPC). These receptors came from a woman in her forties or fifties with alopecia areata. Some clones in this sample may be carry-over from other donors' samples. Each CDR3 is given with its conserved first and last residue. The order of the fields is J gene, V gene, CDR3 protein.

J: TRBJ1-5; V: TRBV6-5; CDR3: CASSPGTGYGQPQHF
J: TRBJ2-3; V: TRBV2; CDR3: CASSAVVGTDTQYF
J: TRBJ2-1; V: TRBV12-3/TRBV12-4; CDR3: CASSSGVAGVGEQFF
J: TRBJ1-2; V: TRBV6-1; CDR3: CASSPTPGQIYGYTF
J: TRBJ2-3; V: TRBV18; CDR3: CASSPLRGGITDTQYF
J: TRBJ1-1; V: TRBV9; CDR3: CASSSNREATEAFF
J: TRBJ2-3; V: TRBV20-1; CDR3: CSAELETDTQYF
J: TRBJ1-1; V: TRBV7-9; CDR3: CASRAGGSETEAFF
J: TRBJ2-1; V: TRBV4-1; CDR3: CASSHGAYNEQFF
J: TRBJ1-1; V: TRBV10-2; CDR3: CASNNRGNTEAFF
J: TRBJ2-3; V: TRBV20-1; CDR3: CSARQPRPTDTQYF
J: TRBJ2-7; V: TRBV18; CDR3: CASSPEQVAGEQYF
J: TRBJ2-3; V: TRBV29-1; CDR3: CSVEQGAGDTQYF
J: TRBJ2-3; V: TRBV5-8; CDR3: CASSLVAVADTQYF
J: TRBJ2-3; V: TRBV20-1; CDR3: CSASPRAATDTQYF
J: TRBJ1-2; V: TRBV2; CDR3: CASSEDPNYGYTF
J: TRBJ2-4; V: TRBV28; CDR3: CASRITGQNIQYF
J: TRBJ1-1; V: TRBV6-2/TRBV6-3; CDR3: CASSYLGQGTEAFF
J: TRBJ2-2; V: TRBV5-4; CDR3: CASSRGREPNTGELFF
J: TRBJ2-5; V: TRBV27; CDR3: CASSSRQGRMETQYF
J: TRBJ2-5; V: TRBV6-5; CDR3: CASSPGRGAFQETQYF
J: TRBJ2-3; V: TRBV12-3/TRBV12-4; CDR3: CASSRTIRTDTQYF
J: TRBJ1-5; V: TRBV6-2/TRBV6-3; CDR3: CASRTGTGSTQPQHF
J: TRBJ1-1; V: TRBV5-5; CDR3: CASSLTRSVSNTEAFF
J: TRBJ2-1; V: TRBV29-1; CDR3: CSVEGLGGIEQFF
J: TRBJ2-1; V: TRBV2; CDR3: CASSDGANEQFF
J: TRBJ2-3; V: TRBV5-5; CDR3: CASSLSVAGMADTQYF
J: TRBJ1-2; V: TRBV20-1; CDR3: CSARPGDYGYTF
J: TRBJ2-1; V: TRBV7-9; CDR3: CASSSVAGYNEQFF
J: TRBJ1-2; V: TRBV12-3/TRBV12-4; CDR3: CASSLLRGPYGYTF
J: TRBJ2-5; V: TRBV27; CDR3: CASSTPREAGETQYF
J: TRBJ1-1; V: TRBV21-1; CDR3: CASRPGQGVTEAFF
J: TRBJ1-5; V: TRBV12-3/TRBV12-4; CDR3: CASSLIGTGGRQPQHF
J: TRBJ1-4; V: TRBV4-2; CDR3: CASSQRGYEKLFF
J: TRBJ1-1; V: TRBV9; CDR3: CASSVDGMNTEAFF
J: TRBJ1-5; V: TRBV7-8; CDR3: CASSLLGGRSNQPQHF
J: TRBJ2-7; V: TRBV20-1; CDR3: CSVLPSGRAYEQYF
J: TRBJ2-7; V: TRBV6-5; CDR3: CASTRTGGSYEQYF
J: TRBJ1-6; V: TRBV5-1; CDR3: CASSWTQTGGDSPLHF
J: TRBJ2-1; V: TRBV20-1; CDR3: CSASRASPEQFF
J: TRBJ1-2; V: TRBV29-1; CDR3: CSVGGEVDGYTF
J: TRBJ2-5; V: TRBV2; CDR3: CASSPSGASIETQYF
J: TRBJ2-1; V: TRBV28; CDR3: CASLLGGSGSYNEQFF
J: TRBJ1-2; V: TRBV29-1; CDR3: CSVEDGSNYGYTF
J: TRBJ2-1; V: TRBV5-1; CDR3: CASSARKGTSGGTYNEQFF
J: TRBJ1-2; V: TRBV7-2; CDR3: CASSSRTGTIGYTF
J: TRBJ1-6; V: TRBV7-9; CDR3: CASSSSQGQGGKNSPLHF
J: TRBJ1-5; V: TRBV24-1; CDR3: CATSAAGRNSNQPQHF
J: TRBJ1-4; V: TRBV20-1; CDR3: CSALNRANNKKLFF
J: TRBJ1-3; V: TRBV7-8; CDR3: CASSYRWGQGNTIYF
J: TRBJ1-1; V: TRBV3-1; CDR3: CASSQELWVGNTEAFF